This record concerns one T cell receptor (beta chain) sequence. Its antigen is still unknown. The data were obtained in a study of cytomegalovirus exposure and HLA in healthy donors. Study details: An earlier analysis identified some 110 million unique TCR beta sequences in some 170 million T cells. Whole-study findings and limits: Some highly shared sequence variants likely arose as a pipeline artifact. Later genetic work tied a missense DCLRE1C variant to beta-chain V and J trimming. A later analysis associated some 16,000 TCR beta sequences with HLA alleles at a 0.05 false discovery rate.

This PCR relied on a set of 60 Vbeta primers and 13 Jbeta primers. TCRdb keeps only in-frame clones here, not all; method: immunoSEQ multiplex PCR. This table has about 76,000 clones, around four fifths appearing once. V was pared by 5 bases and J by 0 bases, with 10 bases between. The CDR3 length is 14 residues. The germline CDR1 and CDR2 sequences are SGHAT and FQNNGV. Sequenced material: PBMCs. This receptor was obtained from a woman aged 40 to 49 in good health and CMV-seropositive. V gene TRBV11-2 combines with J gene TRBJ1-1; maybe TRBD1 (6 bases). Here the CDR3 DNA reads TGTGCCAGCAGCCCTGGGACATTGAACACTGAAGCTTTCTTT. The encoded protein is CASSPGTLNTEAFF.